Listed below are T cell receptor beta chains from one sample, sequenced in a study of cytomegalovirus exposure and HLA in healthy donors. TCRdb's table, derived via immunoSEQ multiplex PCR, lists solely in-frame clones and lacks some. This listing includes over 30,000 clones. What was sequenced was PBMCs. All receptors derive from a woman in her thirties or forties in good health and CMV-seropositive. CDR3s include the opening cysteine and the closing phenylalanine or tryptophan. A D gene is named only where the DNA matches it firmly.

j_call d_call v_call cdr3_nt cdr3_aa
TRBJ1-2 NA TRBV27 TGTGCCAGCAGTCCCCTGAGTGCGGGTAATGGCTACACCTTC CASSPLSAGNGYTF
TRBJ2-6 NA TRBV29-1 TGCAGCGTTGATCCCAGGGATGGGGCCAACGTCCTGACTTTC CSVDPRDGANVLTF
TRBJ1-6 NA TRBV6-1 TGTGCCAGCATTTCAGGGGAAGGGAGTTCACCCCTCCACTTT CASISGEGSSPLHF
TRBJ2-3 TRBD2 TRBV7-3 TGTGCCAGCAGCCAACAAGGGACTAGCGGGCCAGATACGCAGTATTTT CASSQQGTSGPDTQYF
TRBJ2-5 TRBD2 TRBV7-9 TGTGCCAGCAGCTTCGGAGCGGGGGACCAAGAGACCCAGTACTTC CASSFGAGDQETQYF
TRBJ2-3 TRBD1 TRBV9 TGTGCCAGCAGCCCCAGACAGGGCAGGAGCACAGATACGCAGTATTTT CASSPRQGRSTDTQYF
TRBJ2-5 NA TRBV30 TGTGCCGGGAGTCCAATAGCGGTGCCGGGCGAAACCCAGTACTTC CAGSPIAVPGETQYF
TRBJ2-6 TRBD1 TRBV5-6 TGTGCCAGCAGCTTGAATGGCAGGGGGCCTCTCTCTGGGGCCAACGTCCTGACTTTC CASSLNGRGPLSGANVLTF
TRBJ2-7 TRBD2 TRBV7-9 TGTGCCAGCACCCGACTAGCGGGATCTGAAGAGCAGTACTTC CASTRLAGSEEQYF
TRBJ2-7 NA TRBV5-1 TGCGCCAGCAGCACTAGAGTAGACTCCTACGAGCAGTACTTC CASSTRVDSYEQYF
TRBJ1-5 NA TRBV19 TGTGCCAGCACGAGGCGGGGGGCCGGCAATCAGCCCCAGCATTTT CASTRRGAGNQPQHF
TRBJ2-7 TRBD2 TRBV7-2 TGTGCCAGCAGTAGAATAGCGGGATTGTACGAGCAGTACTTC CASSRIAGLYEQYF
TRBJ2-7 TRBD2 TRBV10-3 TGTGCCATCAGTGAGAGACACACTGCGGGGGGCGAGCAGTACTTC CAISERHTAGGEQYF
TRBJ2-2 TRBD1 TRBV18 TGTGCCAGCTCACCGGGACAGGAAAGGACCGGGGAGCTGTTTTTT CASSPGQERTGELFF
TRBJ2-5 TRBD1 TRBV7-2 TGTGCCAGCAGCTTAGGGGACAGGCGGGAGACCCAGTACTTC CASSLGDRRETQYF
TRBJ1-1 TRBD1 TRBV15 TGTGCCACCAGCAGAGGGACAGGCACCTGGGCTTTCTTT CATSRGTGTWAFF
TRBJ1-1 NA TRBV27 TGTGCCAGCAGTTTATCGTCATCCACTGAAGCTTTCTTT CASSLSSSTEAFF
TRBJ2-1 TRBD2 TRBV6-5 TGTGCCAGCAGGGGACTAGCGGGAGTTGGAAGTGAGCAGTTCTTC CASRGLAGVGSEQFF
TRBJ1-5 NA TRBV5-6 TGTGCCAGCAGCTTAAGAACTGCCCAGGGGCCCCAGCATTTT CASSLRTAQGPQHF
TRBJ1-5 TRBD1 TRBV13 TGTGCCAGCAGCTCAGACAGGGGCTCCCAGCATTTT CASSSDRGSQHF
TRBJ2-7 TRBD2 TRBV19 TGTGCCAGTAGTATCCTAGCGGGAGGGGTCTACGAGCAGTACTTC CASSILAGGVYEQYF
TRBJ1-4 NA TRBV9 TGTGCCAGCAGCCCCCGGGAGTCAACTAATGAAAAACTGTTTTTT CASSPRESTNEKLFF